This entry describes one TCR beta chain. Its antigen is not identified. Diagnostic conclusions were grounded in clinical symptoms, serum thyroxine, TRAb, thyroid ultrasound and orbital computed tomography. The sample comes from a study of Graves' ophthalmopathy and Graves' hyperthyroidism. The CDR3 runs to 12 residues. The V segment lost 4 bases and the J segment 9 bases; nucleotides outside the gene matches: 2. Germline CDR1 is SEHNR and CDR2 is FQNEAQ (reference sequence). RNA served as the template for amplifying TCR beta CDR3 regions. RT-PCR in the first round used HTBI primers; a second-round multiplex PCR followed. TCRdb analysed the multiplex PCR reads with MiXCR anew, one entry per CDR3 protein. The sample yields around 600,000 distinct CDR3 sequences, 35% to 45% seen once. Study results and limitations: The majority of expanded thyroid clonotypes above 0.001 frequency also occurred in blood.

The receptor was derived from an adult man with Graves' ophthalmopathy. The chain employs TRBV7-9 and TRBJ1-5; 8 nucleotides align to TRBD1. Material: peripheral blood. CDR3 amino acids: CASSYDRGPQHF. The CDR3 DNA reads as TGTGCCAGCAGCTATGACAGGGGGCCCCAGCATTTT.